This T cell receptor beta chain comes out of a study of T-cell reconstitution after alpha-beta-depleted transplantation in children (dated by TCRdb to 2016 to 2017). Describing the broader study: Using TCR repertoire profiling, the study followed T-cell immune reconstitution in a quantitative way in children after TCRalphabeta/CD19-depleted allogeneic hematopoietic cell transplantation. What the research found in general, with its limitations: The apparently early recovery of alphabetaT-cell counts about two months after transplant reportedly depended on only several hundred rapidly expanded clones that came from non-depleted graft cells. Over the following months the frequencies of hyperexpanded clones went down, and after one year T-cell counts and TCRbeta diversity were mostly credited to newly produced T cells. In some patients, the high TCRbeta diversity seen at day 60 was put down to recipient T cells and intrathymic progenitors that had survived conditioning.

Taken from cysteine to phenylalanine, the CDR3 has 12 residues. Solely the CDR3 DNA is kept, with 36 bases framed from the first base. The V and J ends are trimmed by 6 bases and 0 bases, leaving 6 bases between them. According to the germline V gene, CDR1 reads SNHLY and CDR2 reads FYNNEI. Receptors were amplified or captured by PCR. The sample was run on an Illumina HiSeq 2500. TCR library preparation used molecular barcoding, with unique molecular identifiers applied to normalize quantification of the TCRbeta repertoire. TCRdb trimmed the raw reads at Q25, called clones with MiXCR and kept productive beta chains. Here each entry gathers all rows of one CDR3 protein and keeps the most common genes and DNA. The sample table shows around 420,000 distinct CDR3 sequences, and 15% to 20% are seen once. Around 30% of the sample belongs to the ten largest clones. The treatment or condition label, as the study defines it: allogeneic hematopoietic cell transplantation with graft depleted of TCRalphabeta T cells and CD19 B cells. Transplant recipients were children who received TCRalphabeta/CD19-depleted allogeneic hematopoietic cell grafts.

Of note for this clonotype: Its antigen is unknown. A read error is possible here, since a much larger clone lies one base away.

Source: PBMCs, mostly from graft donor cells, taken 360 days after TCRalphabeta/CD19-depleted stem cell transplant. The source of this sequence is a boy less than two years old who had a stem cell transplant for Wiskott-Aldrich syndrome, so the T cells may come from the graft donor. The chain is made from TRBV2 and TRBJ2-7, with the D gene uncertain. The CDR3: CASRVSSYEQYF. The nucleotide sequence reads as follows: TGTGCCAGCAGGGTCAGCTCCTACGAGCAGTACTTC.